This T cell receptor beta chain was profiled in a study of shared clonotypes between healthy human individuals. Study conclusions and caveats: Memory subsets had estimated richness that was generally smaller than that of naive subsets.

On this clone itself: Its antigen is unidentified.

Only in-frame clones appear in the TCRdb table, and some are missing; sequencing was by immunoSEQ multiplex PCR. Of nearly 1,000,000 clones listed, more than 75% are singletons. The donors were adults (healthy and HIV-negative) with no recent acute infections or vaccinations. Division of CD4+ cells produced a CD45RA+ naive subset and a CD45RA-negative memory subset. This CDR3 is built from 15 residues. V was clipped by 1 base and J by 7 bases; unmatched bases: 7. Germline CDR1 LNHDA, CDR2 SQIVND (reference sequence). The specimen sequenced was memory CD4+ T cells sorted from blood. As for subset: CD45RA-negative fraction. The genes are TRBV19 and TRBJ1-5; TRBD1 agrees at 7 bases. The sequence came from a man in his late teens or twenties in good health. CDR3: CASSIVEGGRQPQHF. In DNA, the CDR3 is TGTGCCAGTAGTATAGTCGAAGGGGGCAGGCAGCCCCAGCATTTT.